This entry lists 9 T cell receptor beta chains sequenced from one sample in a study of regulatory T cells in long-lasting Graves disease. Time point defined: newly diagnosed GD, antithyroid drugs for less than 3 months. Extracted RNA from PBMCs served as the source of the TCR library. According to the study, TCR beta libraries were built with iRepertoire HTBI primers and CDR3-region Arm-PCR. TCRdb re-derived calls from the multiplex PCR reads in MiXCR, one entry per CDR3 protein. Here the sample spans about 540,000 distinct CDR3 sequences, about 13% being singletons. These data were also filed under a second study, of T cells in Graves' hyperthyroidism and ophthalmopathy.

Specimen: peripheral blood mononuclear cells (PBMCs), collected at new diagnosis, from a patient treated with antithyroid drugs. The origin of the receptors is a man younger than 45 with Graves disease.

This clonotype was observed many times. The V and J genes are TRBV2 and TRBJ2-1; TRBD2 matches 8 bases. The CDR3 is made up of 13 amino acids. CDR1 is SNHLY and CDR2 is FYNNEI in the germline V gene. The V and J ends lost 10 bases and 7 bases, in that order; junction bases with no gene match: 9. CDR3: CATPGLGVNEQFF. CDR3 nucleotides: TGTGCCACTCCGGGACTAGGTGTTAATGAGCAGTTCTTC.

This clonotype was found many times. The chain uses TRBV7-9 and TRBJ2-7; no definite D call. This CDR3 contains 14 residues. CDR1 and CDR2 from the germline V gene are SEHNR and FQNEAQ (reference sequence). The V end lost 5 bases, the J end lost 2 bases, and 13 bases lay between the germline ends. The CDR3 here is CASSADRAPYEQYF. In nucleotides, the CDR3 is TGTGCCAGCAGCGCCGATAGGGCGCCCTACGAGCAGTACTTC.

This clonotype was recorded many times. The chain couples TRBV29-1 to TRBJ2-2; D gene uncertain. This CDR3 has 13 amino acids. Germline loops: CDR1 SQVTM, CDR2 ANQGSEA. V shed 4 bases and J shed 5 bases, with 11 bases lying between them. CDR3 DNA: TGCAGCGTTGTGGTTACGAGGACCGGGGAGCTGTTTTTT. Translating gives CSVVVTRTGELFF.

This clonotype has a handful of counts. The CDR3 is CSAPRAAKNIQYF. Written as DNA, the CDR3 is TGCAGTGCTCCCAGAGCAGCCAAAAACATTCAGTACTTC. V gene TRBV20-1 combines with J gene TRBJ2-4; D call uncertain. Trimming removed 5 bases at V and 0 bases at J, with 8 bases between. This CDR3 spans 13 amino acids. Germline CDR1 and CDR2: DFQATT and SNEGSKA (reference sequence).

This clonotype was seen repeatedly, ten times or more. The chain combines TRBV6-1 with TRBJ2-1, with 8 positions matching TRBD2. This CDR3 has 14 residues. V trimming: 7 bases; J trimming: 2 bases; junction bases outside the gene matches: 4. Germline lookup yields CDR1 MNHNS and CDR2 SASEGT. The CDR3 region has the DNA TGTGCCAGCACCGTAGCGGGACCCTACAATGAGCAGTTCTTC. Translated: CASTVAGPYNEQFF.

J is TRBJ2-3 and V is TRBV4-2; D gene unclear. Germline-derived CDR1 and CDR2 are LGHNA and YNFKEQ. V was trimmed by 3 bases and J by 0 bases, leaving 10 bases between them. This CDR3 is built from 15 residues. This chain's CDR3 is CASSQVGGSTDTQYF. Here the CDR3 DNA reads TGTGCCAGCAGCCAGGTGGGTGGGAGCACAGATACGCAGTATTTT.

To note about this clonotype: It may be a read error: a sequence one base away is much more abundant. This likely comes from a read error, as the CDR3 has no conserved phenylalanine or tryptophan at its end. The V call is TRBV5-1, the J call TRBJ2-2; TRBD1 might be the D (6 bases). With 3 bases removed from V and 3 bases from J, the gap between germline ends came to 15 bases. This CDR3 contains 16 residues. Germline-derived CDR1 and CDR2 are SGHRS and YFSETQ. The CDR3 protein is CASSYLGGQYTGELFL. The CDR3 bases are TGCGCCAGCAGCTACCTTGGGGGCCAATACACCGGGGAGCTGTTTCTT.

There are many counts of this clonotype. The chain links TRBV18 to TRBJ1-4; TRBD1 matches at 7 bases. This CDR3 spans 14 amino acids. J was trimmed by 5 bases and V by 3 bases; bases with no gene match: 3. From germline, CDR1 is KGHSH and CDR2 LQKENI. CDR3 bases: TGTGCCAGCTCACCGCAGGGACAGAATGAAAAACTGTTTTTT. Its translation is CASSPQGQNEKLFF.

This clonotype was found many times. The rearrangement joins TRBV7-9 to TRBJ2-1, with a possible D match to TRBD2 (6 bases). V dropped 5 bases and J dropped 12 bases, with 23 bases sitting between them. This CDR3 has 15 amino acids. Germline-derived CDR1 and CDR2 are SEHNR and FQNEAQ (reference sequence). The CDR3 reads CASSRGETSLPMQFF. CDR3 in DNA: TGTGCCAGCAGCCGAGGAGAGACTAGTCTCCCTATGCAGTTCTTC.